This T cell receptor (beta chain) was found in a study of OX40 agonist ivuxolimab in advanced cancers. Study background: Administration of intravenous ivuxolimab to patients occurred every 2 weeks at 0.01 to 10 mg/kg. Eligibility rules accepted prior anti-PD-1, anti-PD-L1 or anti-CTLA-4 therapy, and 40% had some. Patients undergoing dose escalation presented with hepatocellular carcinoma, melanoma, renal cell or head and neck cancer. Whole-study results and caveats: Relative to CD4+ cells, CD8+ T cells on average had more expanded clones.

Profiling relied on immunoSEQ multiplex PCR, and the TCRdb table lists in-frame clones only, not all of them. The table includes around 80,000 clones, approximately 90% detected once. Germline loops: CDR1 MNHEY, CDR2 SMNVEV (reference sequence). The CDR3 length is 13 residues. Between the trimmed V and J ends, which lost 6 bases and 4 bases, there was a span of 10 bases. In the case of this clone: Its antigen is unidentified.

Sequencing was performed on CD4+ or CD8+ T cells sorted from blood, taken in a trial of the OX40 agonist ivuxolimab. V usage is TRBV27 and J usage is TRBJ1-3; the D is unclear. The sequence came from an adult with an advanced solid tumor such as melanoma, head and neck, liver or kidney cancer. The CDR3 loop reads CASSPLGGNTIYF. CDR3 sequence (DNA): TGTGCCAGCAGCCCCTTGGGGGGAAACACCATATATTTT.